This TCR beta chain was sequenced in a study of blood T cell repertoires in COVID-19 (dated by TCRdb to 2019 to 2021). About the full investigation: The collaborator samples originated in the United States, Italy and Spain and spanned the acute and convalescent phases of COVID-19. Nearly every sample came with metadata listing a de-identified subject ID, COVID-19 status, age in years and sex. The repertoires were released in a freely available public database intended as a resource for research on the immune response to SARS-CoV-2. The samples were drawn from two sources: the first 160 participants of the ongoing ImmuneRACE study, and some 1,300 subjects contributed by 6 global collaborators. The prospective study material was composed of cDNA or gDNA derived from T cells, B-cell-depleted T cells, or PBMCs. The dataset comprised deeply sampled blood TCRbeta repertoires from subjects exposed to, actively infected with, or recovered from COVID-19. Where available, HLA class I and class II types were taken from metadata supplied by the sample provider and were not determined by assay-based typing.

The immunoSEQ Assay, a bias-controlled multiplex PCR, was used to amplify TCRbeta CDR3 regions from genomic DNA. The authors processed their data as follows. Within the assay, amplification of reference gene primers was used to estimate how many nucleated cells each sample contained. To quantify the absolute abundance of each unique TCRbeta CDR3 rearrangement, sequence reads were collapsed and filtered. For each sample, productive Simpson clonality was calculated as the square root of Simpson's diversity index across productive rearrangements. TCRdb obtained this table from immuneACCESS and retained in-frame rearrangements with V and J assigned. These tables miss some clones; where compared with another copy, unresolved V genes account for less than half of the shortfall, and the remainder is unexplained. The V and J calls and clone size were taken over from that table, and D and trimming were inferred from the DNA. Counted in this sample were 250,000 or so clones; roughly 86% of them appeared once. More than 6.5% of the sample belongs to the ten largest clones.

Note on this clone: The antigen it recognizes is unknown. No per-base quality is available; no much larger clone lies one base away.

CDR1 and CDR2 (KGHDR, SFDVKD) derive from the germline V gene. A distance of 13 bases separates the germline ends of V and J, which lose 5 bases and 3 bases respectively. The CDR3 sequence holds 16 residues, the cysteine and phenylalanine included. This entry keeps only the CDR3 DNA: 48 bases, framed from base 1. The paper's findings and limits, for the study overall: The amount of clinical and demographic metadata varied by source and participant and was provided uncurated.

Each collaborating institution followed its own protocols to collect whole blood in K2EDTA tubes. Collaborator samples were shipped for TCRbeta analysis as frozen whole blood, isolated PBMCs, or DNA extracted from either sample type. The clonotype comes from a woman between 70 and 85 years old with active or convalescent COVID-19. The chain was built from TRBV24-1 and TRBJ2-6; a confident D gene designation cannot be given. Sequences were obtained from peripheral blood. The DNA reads TGTGCCACCAGTGGATTTCAGGTCAGTGGGGCCAACGTCCTGACTTTC. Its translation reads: CATSGFQVSGANVLTF.